These 19 T cell receptor beta chains came from one sample sequenced in a study of blood T cells in healthy people across ages. Primers used in a second PCR of roughly 6 to 11 cycles were a sample-barcoded 5' primer and a J-beta primer mix. TCRdb re-derived calls from the 5' RACE reads in MiXCR, one entry per CDR3 protein. The table has over 950,000 distinct CDR3 sequences, more than 30% seen once; the top ten hold around 14%. Sequencing was performed on blood. The receptors here all came from a man between 18 and 29 years old in good health.

Only a few counts were recorded for this clonotype. This chain connects TRBV18 to TRBJ2-2; D may be TRBD2 (6 bases). The V end lost 2 bases, the J end lost 0 bases, and 13 bases lay between the germline ends. This CDR3 is built from 17 residues. The germline CDR1 and CDR2 sequences are KGHSH and LQKENI. As DNA, the CDR3 is TGTGCCAGCTCACCATGGGACGGGGGAACGAACACCGGGGAGCTGTTTTTT. As protein: CASSPWDGGTNTGELFF.

V and J are TRBV6-5 and TRBJ2-4, with a tentative D call TRBD2 (6 bases). The V gene lost 7 bases and the J gene lost 8 bases, with 18 bases spanning the gap. The CDR3 extends over 14 amino acids. Germline assignment: CDR1 MNHEY and CDR2 SVGAGI. The CDR3 sequence is CASKRGLLGDIQYF. CDR3 DNA: TGTGCCAGCAAAAGGGGACTTCTCGGGGACATTCAGTACTTC.

This clonotype was seen ten or more times. V and J are TRBV9 and TRBJ2-7, with D perhaps TRBD1 or TRBD2 (5 bases each). Germline V gives CDR1 SGDLS, CDR2 YYNGEE. This CDR3 contains 14 residues. The V end was cut by 8 bases, the J end by 7 bases, with 22 bases between. CDR3 DNA sequence: TGTGCCAGTTCCACCTCACCGGGGCCAAGGGAGCAGTACTTC. Translating gives CASSTSPGPREQYF.

The chain uses TRBV11-3 and TRBJ2-2; a weak D match, TRBD1 (5 bases). The CDR3 has 12 amino acids. V was trimmed by 5 bases and J by 8 bases, leaving 9 bases between them. Germline loops: CDR1 SGHNT, CDR2 YENEEA. CDR3 protein: CASSRQGGELFF. DNA for the CDR3: TGTGCCAGCAGCCGTCAGGGAGGGGAGCTGTTTTTT.

This chain connects TRBV7-2 to TRBJ1-2, with D maybe TRBD1 (5 bases). Germline CDR1 reads SGHTA; CDR2 reads FQGNSA. The CDR3 has 17 amino acids. The V and J ends lost 1 base and 0 bases respectively, with 15 bases between them. Here the CDR3 reads CASSLGGDAGSNYGYTF. CDR3 nucleotide sequence: TGTGCCAGCAGCTTAGGAGGGGACGCCGGTTCTAACTATGGCTACACCTTC. The entire variable domain, with the rest obtained from reference TRBV7-2 and TRBJ1-2, is as follows: GAGVSQSPSNKVTEKGKDVELRCDPISGHTALYWYRQSLGQGLEFLIYFQGNSAPDKSGLPSDRFSAERTGGSVSTLTIQRTQQEDSAVYLCASSLGGDAGSNYGYTFGSGTRLTVV.

The CDR3 DNA reads as TGCAGCGTCAAGCCGGGATATACGCAGTATTTT. Amino acids: CSVKPGYTQYF. V and J are TRBV29-1 and TRBJ2-3; D might be TRBD2 (5 bases). There are 11 residues in the CDR3. V was cut by 6 bases and J by 7 bases, with 11 bases left in between. CDR1 and CDR2 (germline): SQVTM, ANQGSEA.

The V and J genes are TRBV12-3 or TRBV12-4 and TRBJ1-4; perhaps TRBD1 as D (6 bases). This CDR3 has 14 amino acids. Trimming shortened V by 2 bases and J by 8 bases, and 12 bases separated the two germline ends. The CDR3: CASSLWARGEKLFF. The CDR3 bases are TGTGCCAGCAGTTTATGGGCGAGGGGGGAAAAACTGTTTTTT.

This clonotype was detected only a few times. A read error may produce the germline difference seen at one junction end. This sequence joins TRBV12-3 or TRBV12-4 and TRBJ2-7, with 9 bases identical to TRBD2. The CDR3 has 15 residues. The CDR3 region is CASSWGLAGSYKQYF. Written as DNA, the CDR3 is TGTGCCAGCAGTTGGGGTCTAGCGGGGTCCTACAAGCAGTACTTC.

The chain employs TRBV11-1 and TRBJ2-1; the D gene is possibly TRBD1 (7 bases). Deletions cut 5 bases from V and 9 bases from J, with 20 bases between. The CDR3 covers 15 residues. Germline CDR1 is SGHAT and CDR2 is FQDESV (reference sequence). CDR3 sequence (DNA): TGTGCCAGCAGCGGAAGCCGGAGACAGGGAGGTGAGCAGTTCTTC. Amino acid sequence: CASSGSRRQGGEQFF. The complete variable domain, with remaining parts taken from reference TRBV11-1 and TRBJ2-1, reads EAEVAQSPRYKITEKSQAVAFWCDPISGHATLYWYRQILGQGPELLVQFQDESVVDDSQLPKDRFSAERLKGVDSTLKIQPAELGDSAMYLCASSGSRRQGGEQFFGPGTRLTVL.

This chain joins TRBV2 and TRBJ1-5, with D maybe TRBD1 (6 bases). The V and J ends lost 4 bases and 0 bases respectively, with 13 bases between them. CDR1 and CDR2 from the germline V gene are SNHLY and FYNNEI. This CDR3 has 16 amino acids. The CDR3 reads CASSGWRGLSNQPQHF. The CDR3 DNA reads TGTGCCAGCAGTGGCTGGCGGGGGCTTAGCAATCAGCCCCAGCATTTT.

The chain uses TRBV6-2 or TRBV6-3 and TRBJ1-1; D not resolved. CDR1 MNHEY and CDR2 SVGEGT come from the germline V gene. Trimming left V 8 bases short and J 0 bases short, with 16 bases between. The CDR3 has 15 amino acids. The DNA of the CDR3 is TGTGCCAGCCACTTAAGAGGCATCCTGAACACTGAAGCTTTCTTT. This gives the protein CASHLRGILNTEAFF.

This clonotype was picked up a small number of times. As DNA, the CDR3 is TGCAGTGCCATTCATAAAACAGGGACCTCACCCCTCCACTTT. Its protein is CSAIHKTGTSPLHF. The genes are TRBV20-1 and TRBJ1-6; TRBD1 is a possible D gene (6 bases). V was shortened by 6 bases and J by 10 bases, with 19 bases between the two germline ends. In germline, CDR1 is DFQATT, CDR2 SNEGSKA (reference sequence). The CDR3 covers 14 residues.

The rearrangement joins TRBV6-2 or TRBV6-3 to TRBJ2-1; 11 bases map to TRBD2. CDR1 is MNHEY and CDR2 is SVGEGT in the germline V gene. This CDR3 is 15 amino acids long. Trimming removed 4 bases from V and 7 bases from J; junction bases left unmatched: 6. CDR3 sequence: CASSSIAGGRNEQFF. In DNA, the CDR3 is TGTGCCAGCAGTTCAATAGCGGGGGGGCGGAATGAGCAGTTCTTC.

This clonotype was observed many times. The genes are TRBV4-1 and TRBJ2-7, with D perhaps matching TRBD1 or TRBD2 (5 bases each). This CDR3 contains 17 residues. Per germline, CDR1 MGHRA and CDR2 YSYEKL. Trimming removed 0 bases at V and 2 bases at J, with 17 bases between. The CDR3 loop reads CASSQEWGPVKTYEQYF. The CDR3 region has the DNA TGCGCCAGCAGCCAAGAGTGGGGACCCGTAAAAACCTACGAGCAGTACTTC.

This chain joins TRBV2 and TRBJ2-3, with TRBD2 matching over 12 bases. The germline CDR1 and CDR2 sequences are SNHLY and FYNNEI. The CDR3 covers 13 residues. V shed 6 bases and J 8 bases; nucleotides not matched to a gene: 3. The DNA of the CDR3 is TGTGCCAGCAGACTGGGACTAGCGGGTACGCAGTATTTT. Translating gives CASRLGLAGTQYF.

This chain joins TRBV20-1 and TRBJ2-5; 7 positions match TRBD1. The DNA end is more similar to TRBJ2-7, so the J call may be wrong. The CDR3 is 15 residues long. CDR1 and CDR2 from the germline V gene are DFQATT and SNEGSKA (reference sequence). The CDR3 coding sequence is TGCAGTGCTAGAGACGCCGGGGACAGTTGGGCCGAGCAGTACTTC. Protein sequence: CSARDAGDSWAEQYF.

This clonotype was counted at least ten times. V gene TRBV27 combines with J gene TRBJ2-5; D call uncertain. V lost 9 bases and J lost 4, with 9 bases in between. CDR3 size: 11 residues. The germline V gene has CDR1 MNHEY and CDR2 SMNVEV (reference sequence). The CDR3 coding sequence is TGTGCCAGTCAAAGTGGAGAGACCCAGTACTTC. Translated, it gives CASQSGETQYF.

This clonotype has a single count. The rearrangement joins TRBV5-6 to TRBJ1-1, with D perhaps TRBD1 (6 bases). The CDR3 extends over 14 amino acids. CDR1 and CDR2 (germline): SGHDT, YYEEEE. The V end lost 4 bases, the J end lost 3 bases, and 13 bases lay between the germline ends. The CDR3 bases are TGTGCCAGCAGCCCAGGACAGACGTACACTGAAGCTTTCTTT. Protein product: CASSPGQTYTEAFF. The variable domain in full, completed from reference TRBV5-6 and TRBJ1-1, reads DAGVTQSPTHLIKTRGQQVTLRCSPKSGHDTVSWYQQALGQGPQFIFQYYEEEERQRGNFPDRFSGHQFPNYSSELNVNALLLGDSALYLCASSPGQTYTEAFFGQGTRLTVV.

The chain uses TRBV7-2 and TRBJ1-1; D is uncertain. The germline V gene has CDR1 SGHTA and CDR2 FQGNSA. The V end lost 1 base, the J end lost 4 bases, and 10 bases lay between the germline ends. The CDR3 is 14 amino acids. CDR3: CASSLGTRSTEAFF. CDR3 coding DNA: TGTGCCAGCAGCTTAGGGACGAGGAGCACTGAAGCTTTCTTT.